This T cell receptor (beta chain) was found in a study of blood T cell repertoires in COVID-19. Study overall: Sites across the United States, Italy and Spain contributed samples from acute and convalescent COVID-19. PBMCs, B-cell-depleted T cells, or T cells were the source of the cDNA or gDNA that made up the material.

In the original workflow: Researchers report that nucleated cell counts were estimated from reference gene primer amplification. Assay: immunoSEQ multiplex PCR; the TCRdb copy retains only in-frame clones and omits some. V, J and clone size reflect that table, while D and trimming were determined from the DNA. The data contain approximately 75,000 clones, roughly four fifths of them singletons. This clone was detected once. V lost 6 bases, J lost 2 bases, and 17 bases lay in between. CDR1 MNHEY and CDR2 SMNVEV come from the germline V gene (reference sequence). This CDR3 contains 15 residues. The rearrangement joins TRBV27 to TRBJ2-7, with a weak D call TRBD2 (5 bases). The sample consisted of peripheral blood. The TCR was taken from a human donor in a cohort sampled during active COVID-19. The chain's CDR3 is CASSLKRGITYEQYF. CDR3 nucleotides: TGTGCCAGCAGCCTTAAACGGGGTATTACCTACGAGCAGTACTTC.